This T cell receptor beta chain was obtained from a study of control samples from healthy donors and cancer patients. This CDR3 has 13 residues. The germline CDR1 and CDR2 sequences are MNHEY and SVGAGI. V lost 7 bases and J lost 2, with 9 bases in between. Profiling relied on immunoSEQ multiplex PCR, and the TCRdb table lists in-frame clones only, not all of them. The sample records just under 100,000 clones, approximately 95% being singletons. This TCR derives from a man aged 18 to 30 in good health. This chain uses TRBV6-5 with TRBJ1-3, with unresolved D. The sequenced sample was blood. CDR3 amino acids: CASITITGNTIYF. The CDR3 coding sequence is TGTGCCAGCATTACGATTACTGGAAACACCATATATTTT.